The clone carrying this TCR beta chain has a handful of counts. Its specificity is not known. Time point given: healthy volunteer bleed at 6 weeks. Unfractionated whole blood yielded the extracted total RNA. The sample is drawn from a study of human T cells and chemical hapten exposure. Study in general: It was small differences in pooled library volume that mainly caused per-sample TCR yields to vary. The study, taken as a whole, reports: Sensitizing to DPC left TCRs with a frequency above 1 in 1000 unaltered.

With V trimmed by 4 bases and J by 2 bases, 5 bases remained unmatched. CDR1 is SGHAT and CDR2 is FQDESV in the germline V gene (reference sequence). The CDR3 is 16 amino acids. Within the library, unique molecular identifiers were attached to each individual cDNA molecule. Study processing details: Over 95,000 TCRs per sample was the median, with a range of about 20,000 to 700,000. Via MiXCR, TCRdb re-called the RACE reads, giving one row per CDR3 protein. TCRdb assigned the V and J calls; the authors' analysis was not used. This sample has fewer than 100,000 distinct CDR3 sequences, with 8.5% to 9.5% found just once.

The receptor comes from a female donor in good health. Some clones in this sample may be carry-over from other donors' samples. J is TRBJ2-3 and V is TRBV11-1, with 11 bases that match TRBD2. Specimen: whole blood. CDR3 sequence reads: CASSSTSGGPTDTQYF. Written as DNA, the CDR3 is TGTGCCAGCAGCTCTACTAGCGGGGGTCCCACAGATACGCAGTATTTT. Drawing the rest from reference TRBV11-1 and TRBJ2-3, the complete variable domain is EAEVAQSPRYKITEKSQAVAFWCDPISGHATLYWYRQILGQGPELLVQFQDESVVDDSQLPKDRFSAERLKGVDSTLKIQPAELGDSAMYLCASSSTSGGPTDTQYFGPGTRLTVL.